This T cell receptor beta chain was documented in a study of T cell repertoires in cytomegalovirus infection. Study-level background: Public signatures in TCR beta pointed to CMV infection and matching HLA type.

MiXCR was run by TCRdb on the reads, yielding one entry per CDR3 protein. The sample holds about 740,000 distinct CDR3 sequences; less than 40% are singletons and the top ten take around 2.8%. Trimming took 2 bases from V and 7 from J, leaving 5 bases between them. The CDR3 is made up of 11 amino acids. Germline CDR1 and CDR2: MNHEY and SVGAGI. About this clonotype: Its antigen is not identified.

General study results and limits: Accumulated public TCR beta family frequency recognized individuals carrying CMV together with the relevant HLA. HLA-C-restricted CMV-specific TCR beta clonotypes were dominant in the ex vivo response.

Sequencing was done on a sample of PBMCs. The receptor was derived from a human donor in good health (CMV status not recorded). Some clones in this sample may be carry-over from other donors' samples. The chain links TRBV6-5 to TRBJ2-5, with D uncertain. The CDR3 DNA reads as TGTGCCAGCAGTTACCCAGGGACCCAGTACTTC. As protein: CASSYPGTQYF.